This TCR beta chain was profiled in a study of blood T cell repertoires in COVID-19. Study-wide context: COVID-19 samples collected from the United States, Italy and Spain covered acute and convalescent phases.

Original processing methods: It was from reference gene primer amplification that nucleated cell counts were estimated. The assay was immunoSEQ multiplex PCR, and TCRdb's table has in-frame clones only and misses some. V, J and clone size reflect that table, while D and trimming were determined from the DNA. The table has some 150,000 clones, approximately 80% seen once. The CDR3 covers 13 residues. Germline V gives CDR1 MNHEY, CDR2 SMNVEV (reference sequence). V lost 3 bases and J lost 4, with 8 bases in between. This sequence joins TRBV27 and TRBJ2-3, with D unclear. Sequencing used PBMCs or T cells enriched from blood (not recorded which). The sequence came from a woman between 40 and 55 years old who had recovered from COVID-19. CDR3 in amino acids: CASSFGHADTQYF. DNA of the CDR3: TGTGCCAGCAGTTTTGGGCACGCAGATACGCAGTATTTT.